This TCR beta chain was retrieved from a study of blood T cell repertoires in COVID-19. About the study: The United States, Italy and Spain were the sources of the acute and convalescent COVID-19 samples.

CDR3 length: 12 amino acids. The germline V gene has CDR1 KGHSH and CDR2 LQKENI. Comments on this clone: A read error may produce the germline difference seen at one junction end.

Produced via immunoSEQ multiplex PCR; TCRdb's table is partial and in-frame only. The profile shows about 120,000 clones, 83% of them singletons. Material: peripheral blood. This clonotype was obtained from a man older than 75 with active or convalescent COVID-19. This rearrangement joins TRBV18 to TRBJ2-7; 7 nucleotides line up with TRBD2. The CDR3 bases are TGTGCCAGCTCACTTACCCCCGGGGCGGGGGACTTC. Translated: CASSLTPGAGDF.